This entry lists 5 T cell receptor beta chains sequenced from one sample in a study of regulatory T cells in long-lasting Graves disease. This sample's time point: newly diagnosed GD, antithyroid drugs for less than 3 months. After RNA was extracted from PBMCs, the TCR library was made from it. Assembly of TCR beta libraries relied on iRepertoire HTBI primers together with Arm-PCR of CDR3 regions. TCRdb re-called the multiplex PCR reads with MiXCR, one entry per CDR3 protein. Of about 540,000 distinct CDR3 sequences in the sample, approximately 13% are singletons; the top ten hold roughly 9.7%. The sample was also reused in another study, on T cells in Graves' hyperthyroidism and ophthalmopathy.

The sequencing used peripheral blood mononuclear cells (PBMCs), collected at new diagnosis, from a patient treated with antithyroid drugs. The receptors were sampled from a man aged 30 to 45 with Graves disease.

This clonotype was seen many times. V usage is TRBV29-1 and J usage is TRBJ2-6; tentative D call: TRBD2 (5 bases). Germline CDR1 reads SQVTM; CDR2 reads ANQGSEA. The V gene lost 6 bases and the J gene lost 2 bases, with 14 bases spanning the gap. The CDR3 extends over 15 amino acids. The CDR3 DNA follows: TGCAGCGTGGACTCCAACGGGGCTGGGGCCAACGTCCTGACTTTC. Its protein product is CSVDSNGAGANVLTF.

V usage is TRBV24-1 and J usage is TRBJ1-1; TRBD1 aligns across 8 bases. CDR1 and CDR2 (germline): KGHDR, SFDVKD. The ends lost 9 bases at V and 0 bases at J; junction bases unmatched: 8. The CDR3 covers 15 residues. DNA of the CDR3: TGTGCCACCTCGTCTGGACAGGGAATGAACACTGAAGCTTTCTTT. Amino acid sequence: CATSSGQGMNTEAFF.

The chain recombines TRBV6-1 with TRBJ2-2; 7 positions match TRBD1. The V gene's germline CDR1 is MNHNS and CDR2 SASEGT. This CDR3 spans 14 amino acids. With V trimmed by 7 bases and J by 7 bases, 9 bases remained unmatched. The CDR3 sequence: CASTSTGKGGELFF. The CDR3 DNA is TGTGCCAGCACCTCGACAGGGAAAGGCGGGGAGCTGTTTTTT.

The sample holds many counts of this clonotype. J is TRBJ1-2 and V is TRBV29-1; D possibly corresponds to TRBD1 (6 bases). CDR1 is SQVTM and CDR2 is ANQGSEA in the germline V gene. The CDR3 has 13 residues. V lost 7 bases and J lost 8, with 20 bases in between. This CDR3 reads CSALKGGISGYTF. The CDR3 nucleotides read TGCAGCGCCTTAAAAGGGGGGATCTCGGGCTACACCTTC.

There are a few counts of this clonotype. The chain employs TRBV6-1 and TRBJ2-3; maybe TRBD2 (6 bases). Germline-derived CDR1 and CDR2 are MNHNS and SASEGT. The CDR3 covers 15 residues. V lost 6 bases, J lost 4 bases, and 17 bases lay in between. Here the CDR3 reads CASSAGLGGADTQYF. For the CDR3, the DNA is TGTGCCAGCAGCGCCGGGCTCGGAGGGGCAGATACGCAGTATTTT.